The sample holds one count of the clone carrying this T cell receptor beta chain. This specimen includes other DNA sequences encoding the same CDR3. Deep was the level used in running the assay. The method was immunoSEQ multiplex PCR; TCRdb's version includes in-frame clones alone and lacks a portion of them. The data hold millions of clones, with around 94% observed a single time. These data originate in a study of shared clonotypes between healthy human individuals. CDR3 length: 13 residues. V was pared by 8 bases and J by 5 bases, with 15 bases between. Germline V lookup: CDR1 SGHAT, CDR2 FQNNGV. Sequencing used naive CD4+ T cells sorted from blood. Subset in this sample: CD45RA+ positively selected. The sequence was collected from a man aged 18 to 29 in good health. This chain links TRBV11-2 with TRBJ2-5; a weak D match, TRBD2 (6 bases). In DNA, the CDR3 is TGTGCCAGCTCCACCTTGGGGGGTGAGACCCAGTACTTC. Its protein product is CASSTLGGETQYF.